Each of the 3 T cell receptor beta chains below was sequenced from the same sample in a study of OX40 agonist ivuxolimab in advanced cancers. Receptors were amplified or captured by the immunoSEQ multiplex PCR assay. In its TCRdb copy, this immuneACCESS table keeps in-frame sequences only and misses some clones. Where compared with another copy, unresolved V genes explain less than half of these, and the others have no known cause. In all, the sample holds around 32,000 clones, and more than 70% of those were seen once. 26% of the sample is held by the ten biggest clonotypes. Material: CD4+ or CD8+ T cells sorted from blood, obtained in a trial of the OX40 agonist ivuxolimab. These receptors were obtained from an adult with an advanced solid tumor such as melanoma, head and neck, liver or kidney cancer.

The chain links TRBV4-2 to TRBJ2-7; no clear D gene. From germline, CDR1 is LGHNA and CDR2 YNFKEQ. V was pared by 3 bases and J by 3 bases, with 9 bases between. The CDR3 is made up of 13 amino acids. CDR3: CASSHGILYEQYF. CDR3 nucleotides: TGTGCCAGCAGCCATGGCATCCTCTACGAGCAGTACTTC.

This chain connects TRBV6-5 to TRBJ2-3; unclear D gene. Germline CDR1 and CDR2: MNHEY and SVGAGI. The CDR3 spans 13 residues. Trimming removed 1 base at V and 0 bases at J, with 2 bases between. The CDR3 bases are TGTGCCAGCAGTTACTACAGCACAGATACGCAGTATTTT. Translation gives CASSYYSTDTQYF.

This clone was seen just once. The chain couples TRBV15 to TRBJ1-1; D perhaps matches TRBD1 (6 bases). V shed 6 bases and J shed 3 bases, with 11 bases lying between them. Germline CDR1 LNHNV, CDR2 YYDKDF (reference sequence). This CDR3 comprises 13 residues. The CDR3 loop reads CATSRGQYTEAFF. Here the CDR3 DNA reads TGTGCCACCAGTCGTGGACAGTACACTGAAGCTTTCTTT.